A single sample is the source of the 25 T cell receptor beta chains below, sequenced in a study of blood T cell repertoires in COVID-19 (dated by TCRdb to the early 2020s). The protocol used for the library was the immunoSEQ multiplex PCR assay. Drawn from immuneACCESS, this table holds only the in-frame rearrangements with V and J called that TCRdb kept. Clones are partly lost; checked studies trace under half to an unresolved V gene and leave the rest unexplained. Recorded for this sample are approximately 230,000 clones; roughly 83% of them occurred a single time. The ten largest clonotypes hold about 9% of the sample. The sequenced sample consisted of peripheral blood. The receptors were sampled from an elderly man with acute or convalescent COVID-19.

The chain uses TRBV3-1 (or the pseudogene TRBV3-2) and TRBJ2-3; the match to TRBD2 covers 7 bases. The CDR3 consists of 15 residues. The V gene end was trimmed by 4 bases and the J gene end by 2 bases; junction bases not matched to a gene: 6. Germline CDR1 reads LGHDT; CDR2 reads YNNKEL (reference sequence). CDR3 sequence reads: CASSRKLASTDTQYF. Written as DNA, the CDR3 is TGTGCCAGCAGCCGAAAACTAGCGTCCACAGATACGCAGTATTTT.

In its sample, this clone was seen once. The chain carries TRBV30 and TRBJ1-5; D is uncertain. Germline V gene data show CDR1 as GTSNPN and CDR2 as SVGIG (reference sequence). The V gene lost 0 bases and the J gene lost 0 bases, with 18 bases spanning the gap. CDR3 length: 18 amino acids. Here the CDR3 DNA reads TGTGCCTGGAGTGTGTCCGGGCCCCTGGCGGGTAGCAATCAGCCCCAGCATTTT. Residues: CAWSVSGPLAGSNQPQHF.

V is TRBV19 and J is TRBJ1-5, with 9 positions matching TRBD1. CDR1 is LNHDA, CDR2 SQIVND, per germline (reference sequence). The CDR3 is 15 residues long. Trimming at V came to 5 bases and at J to 7 bases, leaving 9 bases not matched to a gene. The CDR3 DNA reads TGTGCCAGTAGTCCGAACAGGGGGCACGGACAGCCCCAGCATTTT. This sequence encodes CASSPNRGHGQPQHF.

CDR3 in DNA: TGTGCCAGCAGCACCGGACAGGGATGGAGCGGGGAGCTGTTTTTT. Protein: CASSTGQGWSGELFF. The V call is TRBV5-5, the J call TRBJ2-2; TRBD1 matches at 8 bases. V gave up 4 bases and J gave up 7 bases; unmatched junction bases: 9. This CDR3 has 15 amino acids. The germline V gene encodes CDR1 SGHKS and CDR2 YYEKEE (reference sequence).

The gene calls are TRBV18 and TRBJ2-5; possibly TRBD1 for D (6 bases). Germline CDR1 KGHSH, CDR2 LQKENI. V lost 4 bases to trimming and J lost 1 base, with 10 bases between them. This CDR3 region has 14 residues. The CDR3 DNA sequence: TGTGCCAGCTCACGGGGCAGGGGCCAAGAGACCCAGTACTTC. Translated: CASSRGRGQETQYF.

The V call is TRBV2, the J call TRBJ1-3; the D gene is possibly TRBD1 (6 bases). The ends were cut back, 9 bases at V and 7 bases at J, with 19 bases in the middle. The CDR3 runs 14 residues. Germline V gene sequence: CDR1 SNHLY, CDR2 FYNNEI. The CDR3 region is CASSRNRVGNTIYF. The CDR3 bases are TGTGCCAGTTCCCGTAACAGGGTAGGGAACACCATATATTTT.

This rearrangement joins TRBV9 to TRBJ2-2, with D possibly matching TRBD1 (5 bases). V lost 3 bases and J lost 3, with 12 bases in between. The CDR3 length is 15 residues. Germline assignment: CDR1 SGDLS and CDR2 YYNGEE. In DNA, the CDR3 is TGTGCCAGCAGCGAGCGACAGACTCACACCGGGGAGCTGTTTTTT. Protein sequence: CASSERQTHTGELFF.

The chain couples TRBV5-8 to TRBJ2-7, with a possible D match to TRBD2 (5 bases). V was trimmed by 7 bases and J by 7 bases, leaving 12 bases between them. CDR3 length: 11 residues. Germline loops: CDR1 SGHTS, CDR2 YDEGEE. The CDR3 DNA follows: TGTGCCAGCGGCCGGGGAAAAGAGCAGTACTTC. Translated, it gives CASGRGKEQYF.

The gene calls are TRBV5-4 and TRBJ2-7; perhaps TRBD1 as D (5 bases). The V gene's germline CDR1 is SGHNT and CDR2 YYREEE (reference sequence). V shed 7 bases and J shed 2 bases, with 13 bases lying between them. The CDR3 spans 13 residues. The CDR3 loop reads CASGVGPAYEQYF. CDR3 DNA: TGTGCCAGCGGGGTGGGGCCAGCCTACGAGCAGTACTTC.

This clone was observed a single time. The chain employs TRBV5-5 and TRBJ1-6; 9 positions match TRBD1. The CDR3 covers 16 residues. Germline V lookup: CDR1 SGHKS, CDR2 YYEKEE (reference sequence). V was pared by 3 bases and J by 9 bases, with 10 bases of the junction left unmatched. The CDR3 nucleotides are TGTGCCAGCAGCTCTCATACCGGGACAGGGAGTTCACCCCTCCACTTT. Translating it yields CASSSHTGTGSSPLHF.

The chain couples TRBV12-5 to TRBJ2-7; D is ambiguous. V was cut by 2 bases and J by 3 bases, with 8 bases left in between. The CDR3 is 13 residues long. Germline CDR1 is LGHNT and CDR2 is FRNRAP. The CDR3 bases are TGTGCTAGTGGTTTGAGGCCGGGCTACGAGCAGTACTTC. Protein: CASGLRPGYEQYF.

CDR3 nucleotides: TGCGCCAGCAGCTTGGCCCAGAGGGGGTACACCGGGGAGCTGTTTTTT. As protein: CASSLAQRGYTGELFF. The chain employs TRBV5-1 and TRBJ2-2; D perhaps matches TRBD1 (6 bases). This CDR3 contains 16 residues. Trimming took 0 bases from V and 3 from J, leaving 12 bases between them. The V gene's germline CDR1 is SGHRS and CDR2 YFSETQ.

This clone was observed a single time. The chain joins TRBV25-1 to TRBJ1-2; possibly TRBD1 for D (5 bases). The length of the CDR3 is 13 residues. V lost 1 base to trimming and J lost 6 bases, with 9 bases between them. Germline CDR1 reads MGHDK; CDR2 reads SYGVNS. The CDR3 is CASSEWGRDGYTF. The CDR3 bases are TGTGCCAGCAGTGAATGGGGCAGGGATGGCTACACCTTC.

The rearrangement uses TRBV25-1 and TRBJ2-1; 12 nucleotides match TRBD1. Germline CDR1 is MGHDK and CDR2 is SYGVNS. The CDR3 extends over 17 amino acids. The ends lost 2 bases at V and 5 bases at J; junction bases unmatched: 7. DNA of the CDR3: TGTGCCAGCAGTGAACCCACCGGGACAGGGGGCAACAATGAGCAGTTCTTC. Translated: CASSEPTGTGGNNEQFF.

The chain employs TRBV19 and TRBJ2-5, with a possible D match to TRBD2 (6 bases). V lost 1 base, J lost 8 bases, and 26 bases lay in between. Germline V CDR1 and CDR2: LNHDA, SQIVND (reference sequence). The CDR3 is made up of 18 amino acids. This chain's CDR3 is CASSIGKGPAWRGETQYF. The CDR3 DNA follows: TGTGCCAGTAGTATAGGGAAGGGGCCCGCATGGAGGGGAGAAACCCAGTACTTC.

This rearrangement joins TRBV7-2 to TRBJ2-2; 9 nucleotides agree with TRBD1. This CDR3 region has 16 residues. V was pared by 0 bases and J by 1 base, with 0 bases of the junction left unmatched. Germline V lookup: CDR1 SGHTA, CDR2 FQGNSA. This CDR3 is CASSLATGGNTGELFF. As DNA, the CDR3 is TGTGCCAGCAGCTTAGCGACAGGGGGGAACACCGGGGAGCTGTTTTTT.

DNA for the CDR3: TGTGCCAGCAGTCCCAGGGGGCTGACCAAAAACATTCAGTACTTC. As protein: CASSPRGLTKNIQYF. The rearrangement joins TRBV6-5 to TRBJ2-4; 8 positions match TRBD1. The V gene end was trimmed by 5 bases and the J gene end by 2 bases; junction bases not matched to a gene: 5. Germline CDR1 and CDR2: MNHEY and SVGAGI. The CDR3 runs to 15 residues.

CDR3 sequence reads: CASSPLTALEGARDQPQHF. For the CDR3, the DNA is TGCGCCAGCAGTCCATTGACCGCCTTGGAGGGGGCCAGGGATCAGCCCCAGCATTTT. The chain combines TRBV10-2 with TRBJ1-5; the match to TRBD1 covers 7 bases. This CDR3 has 19 amino acids. V was clipped by 5 bases and J by 5 bases; unmatched bases: 21. Germline loops: CDR1 WSHSY, CDR2 SAAADI.

The V gene is TRBV21-1, the J gene TRBJ2-5; whether TRBD2, the table's D call, matches the DNA was not checked. TRBV21-1 is a pseudogene. This CDR3 comprises 14 residues. The DNA for the CDR3 is TGTGCCAGCAGCAAAGACGGGGTAAGGGAGACCCAGTACTTC. This codes for CASSKDGVRETQYF.

The rearrangement uses TRBV6-6 and TRBJ1-1; no firm D call. Germline-derived CDR1 and CDR2 are MNHNY and SVGAGI (reference sequence). This CDR3 comprises 12 residues. Deletions cut 8 bases from V and 4 bases from J, with 11 bases between. The CDR3 loop reads CASWEFPTEAFF. The DNA for the CDR3 is TGTGCCAGCTGGGAGTTCCCCACTGAAGCTTTCTTT.

This clone showed up just a few times. The chain carries TRBV5-1 and TRBJ1-2, with D maybe TRBD1 (6 bases). Trimming pared 5 bases from V and 7 bases from J, leaving 21 bases between. This CDR3 comprises 15 residues. CDR1 and CDR2 from the germline V gene are SGHRS and YFSETQ. CDR3 sequence (DNA): TGCGCCAGCAGACCAGCTTACAGGGAGAAGTTTGGCTACACCTTC. Residues: CASRPAYREKFGYTF.

Here the CDR3 DNA reads TGTGCCTGGAGTGTACCGGGACAGGGCTACGAGCAGTACTTC. Its translation: CAWSVPGQGYEQYF. This chain connects TRBV30 to TRBJ2-7; TRBD1 agrees at 9 bases. Per germline, CDR1 GTSNPN and CDR2 SVGIG (reference sequence). The CDR3 totals 14 residues. After removal of 0 bases from V and 3 bases from J, the junction contained 3 bases not matched to a gene.

The CDR3 sequence is CASSAGLQVAFF. The CDR3 region has the DNA TGTGCCAGCAGTGCAGGTCTCCAAGTAGCTTTCTTT. J is TRBJ1-1 and V is TRBV6-2 or TRBV6-3; D uncertain. The CDR3 is made up of 12 amino acids. Trimming removed 5 bases from V and 10 bases from J, with 14 bases in between. CDR1 is MNHEY, CDR2 SVGEGT, per germline.

The V and J genes are TRBV6-5 and TRBJ2-6; 10 bases map to TRBD1. CDR3 length: 15 residues. CDR1 MNHEY and CDR2 SVGAGI come from the germline V gene. Losses at the gene ends were 8 bases for V and 4 bases for J; bases not matched to a gene: 5. CDR3: CASGTGVAGANVLTF. CDR3 coding DNA: TGTGCCAGCGGGACAGGGGTAGCCGGGGCCAACGTCCTGACTTTC.

In this sample, this clone turned up a few times. Other DNA sequences in this specimen translate into the identical CDR3. The chain has TRBV28 and TRBJ2-7; 8 positions match TRBD1. This CDR3 has 15 amino acids. The J segment lost 0 bases and the V segment lost 2 bases, leaving 3 bases of the junction unmatched. Germline CDR1 is MDHEN and CDR2 is SYDVKM. The CDR3 loop reads CASSLPGTGSYEQYF. The CDR3 DNA reads TGTGCCAGCAGTTTACCCGGGACAGGCTCCTACGAGCAGTACTTC.